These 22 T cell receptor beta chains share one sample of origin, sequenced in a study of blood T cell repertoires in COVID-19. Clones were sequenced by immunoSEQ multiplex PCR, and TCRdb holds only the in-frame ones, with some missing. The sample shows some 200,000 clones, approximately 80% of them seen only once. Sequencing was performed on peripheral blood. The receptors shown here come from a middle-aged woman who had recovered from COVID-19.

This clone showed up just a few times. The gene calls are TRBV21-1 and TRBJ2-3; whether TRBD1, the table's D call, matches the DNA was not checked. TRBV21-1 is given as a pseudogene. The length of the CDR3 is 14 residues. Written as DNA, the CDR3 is TGTGCCAGCATCGGGGACACCCTCACAGATACGCAGTATTTT. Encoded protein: CASIGDTLTDTQYF.

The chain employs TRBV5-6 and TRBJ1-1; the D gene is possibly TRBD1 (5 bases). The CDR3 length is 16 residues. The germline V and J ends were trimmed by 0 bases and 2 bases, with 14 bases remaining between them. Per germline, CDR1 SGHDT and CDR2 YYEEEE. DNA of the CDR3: TGTGCCAGCAGCTTGGTTTGGTCAGGGATAAACACTGAAGCTTTCTTT. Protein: CASSLVWSGINTEAFF.

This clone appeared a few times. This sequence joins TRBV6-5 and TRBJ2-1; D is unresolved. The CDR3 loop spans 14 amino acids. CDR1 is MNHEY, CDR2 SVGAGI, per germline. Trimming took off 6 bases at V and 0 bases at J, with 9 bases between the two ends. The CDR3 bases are TGTGCCAGCAGCTCACGGAGCTCCTACAATGAGCAGTTCTTC. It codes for CASSSRSSYNEQFF.

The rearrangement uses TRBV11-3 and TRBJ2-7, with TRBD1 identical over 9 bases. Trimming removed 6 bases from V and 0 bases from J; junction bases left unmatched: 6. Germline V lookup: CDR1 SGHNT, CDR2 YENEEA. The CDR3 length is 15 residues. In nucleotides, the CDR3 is TGTGCCAGCAGTCTACAGGGGGCTTCCTCCTACGAGCAGTACTTC. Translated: CASSLQGASSYEQYF.

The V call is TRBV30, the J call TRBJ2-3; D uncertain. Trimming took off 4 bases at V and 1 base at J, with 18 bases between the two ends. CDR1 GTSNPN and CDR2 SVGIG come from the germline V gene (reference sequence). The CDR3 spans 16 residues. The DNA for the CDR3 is TGTGCCTGGATCCCGAAGTCCCAGGTTGGCACAGATACGCAGTATTTT. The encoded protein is CAWIPKSQVGTDTQYF.

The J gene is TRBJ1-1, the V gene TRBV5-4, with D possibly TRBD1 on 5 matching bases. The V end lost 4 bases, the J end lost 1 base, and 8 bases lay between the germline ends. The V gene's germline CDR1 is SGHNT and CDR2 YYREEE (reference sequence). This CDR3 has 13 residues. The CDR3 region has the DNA TGTGCCAGCAGCCGGACATCGAACACTGAAGCTTTCTTT. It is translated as CASSRTSNTEAFF.

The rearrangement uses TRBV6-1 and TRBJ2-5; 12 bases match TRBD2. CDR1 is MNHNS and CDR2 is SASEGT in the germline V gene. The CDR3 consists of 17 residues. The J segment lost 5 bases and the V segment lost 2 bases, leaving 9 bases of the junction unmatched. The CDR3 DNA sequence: TGTGCCAGCAGTGAAAGTCTAGCGGGGGGGAGGGGTGAGACCCAGTACTTC. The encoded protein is CASSESLAGGRGETQYF.

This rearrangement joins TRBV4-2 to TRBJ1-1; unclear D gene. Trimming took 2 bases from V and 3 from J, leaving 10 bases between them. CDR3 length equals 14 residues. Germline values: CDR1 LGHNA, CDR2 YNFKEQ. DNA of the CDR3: TGTGCCAGCAGCCAAAGTGGAGGGTACACTGAAGCTTTCTTT. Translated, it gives CASSQSGGYTEAFF.

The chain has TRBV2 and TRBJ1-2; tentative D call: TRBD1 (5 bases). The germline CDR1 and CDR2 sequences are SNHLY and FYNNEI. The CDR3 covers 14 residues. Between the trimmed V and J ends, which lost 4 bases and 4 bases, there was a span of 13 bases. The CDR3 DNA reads TGTGCCAGCAGTGGAGAAGGACAATTCTATGGCTACACCTTC. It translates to CASSGEGQFYGYTF.

The CDR3 nucleotides are TGTGCCAGCAGTTACGAGCGGGTCGAGCAGTACTTC. Translation: CASSYERVEQYF. The V gene is TRBV6-2 or TRBV6-3, the J gene TRBJ2-7; the D gene is possibly TRBD2 (6 bases). V lost 2 bases and J 6 bases, leaving 8 bases between the germline ends. Per germline, CDR1 MNHEY and CDR2 SVGEGT. The CDR3 spans 12 residues.

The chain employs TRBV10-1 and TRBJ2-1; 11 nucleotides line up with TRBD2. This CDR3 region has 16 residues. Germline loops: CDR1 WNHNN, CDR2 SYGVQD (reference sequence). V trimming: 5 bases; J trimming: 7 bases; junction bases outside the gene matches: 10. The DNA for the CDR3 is TGCGCCAGCAGTTTGCTAGCGGGGGGTTCTGAGAATGAGCAGTTCTTC. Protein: CASSLLAGGSENEQFF.

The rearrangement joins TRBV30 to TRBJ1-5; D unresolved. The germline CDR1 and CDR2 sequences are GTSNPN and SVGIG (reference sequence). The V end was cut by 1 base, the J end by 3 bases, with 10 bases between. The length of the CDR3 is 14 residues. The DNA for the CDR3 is TGTGCCTGGAGTGGACAATCCTTCAATCAGCCCCAGCATTTT. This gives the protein CAWSGQSFNQPQHF.

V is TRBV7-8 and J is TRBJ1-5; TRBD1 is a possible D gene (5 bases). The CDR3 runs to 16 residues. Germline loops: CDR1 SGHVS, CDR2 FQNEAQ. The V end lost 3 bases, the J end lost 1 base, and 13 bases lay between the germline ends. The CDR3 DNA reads TGTGCCAGCAGCTTGGGGGAGGGAGGAAGCAATCAGCCCCAGCATTTT. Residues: CASSLGEGGSNQPQHF.

The CDR3 spells CASSLARTGDSPLHF. CDR3 nucleotide sequence: TGTGCCAGCAGCTTAGCGAGGACAGGGGATTCACCCCTCCACTTT. The rearrangement joins TRBV7-9 to TRBJ1-6, with 9 bases aligning to TRBD1. The junction had 2 bases not matched to a gene; V was cut back by 0 bases and J by 8 bases. The CDR3 loop spans 15 amino acids. Germline loops: CDR1 SEHNR, CDR2 FQNEAQ (reference sequence).

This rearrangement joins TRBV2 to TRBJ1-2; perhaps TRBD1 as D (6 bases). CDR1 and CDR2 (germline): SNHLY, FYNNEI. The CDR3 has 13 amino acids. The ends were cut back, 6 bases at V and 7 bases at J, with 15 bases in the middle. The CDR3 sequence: CASRPGQLGGYTF. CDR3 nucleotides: TGTGCCAGCAGACCGGGACAACTAGGTGGCTACACCTTC.

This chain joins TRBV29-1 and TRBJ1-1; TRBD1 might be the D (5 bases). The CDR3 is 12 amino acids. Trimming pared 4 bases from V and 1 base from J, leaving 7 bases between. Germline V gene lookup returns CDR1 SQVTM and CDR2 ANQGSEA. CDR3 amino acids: CSVGGTNTEAFF. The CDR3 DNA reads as TGCAGCGTTGGCGGGACGAACACTGAAGCTTTCTTT.

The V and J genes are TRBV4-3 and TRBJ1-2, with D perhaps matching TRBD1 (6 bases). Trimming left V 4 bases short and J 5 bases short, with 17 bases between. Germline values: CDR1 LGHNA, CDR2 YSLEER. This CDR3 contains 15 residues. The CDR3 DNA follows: TGCGCCAGCAGCCGCTCCGACGACAGGTCTTATGGCTACACCTTC. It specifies CASSRSDDRSYGYTF.

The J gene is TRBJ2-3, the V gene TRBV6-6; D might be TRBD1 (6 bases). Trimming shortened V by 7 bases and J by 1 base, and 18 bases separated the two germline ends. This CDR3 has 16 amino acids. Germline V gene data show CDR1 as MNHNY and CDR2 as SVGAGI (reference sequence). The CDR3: CASTDARGIGTDTQYF. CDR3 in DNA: TGTGCCAGCACCGACGCAAGGGGGATCGGCACAGATACGCAGTATTTT.

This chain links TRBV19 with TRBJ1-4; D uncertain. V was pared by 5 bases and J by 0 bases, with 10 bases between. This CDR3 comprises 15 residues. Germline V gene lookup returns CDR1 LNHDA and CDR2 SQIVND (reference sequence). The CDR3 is CASSFAAATNEKLFF. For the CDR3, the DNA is TGTGCCAGTAGTTTTGCGGCAGCAACTAATGAAAAACTGTTTTTT. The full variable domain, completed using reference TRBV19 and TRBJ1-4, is DGGITQSPKYLFRKEGQNVTLSCEQNLNHDAMYWYRQDPGQGLRLIYYSQIVNDFQKGDIAEGYSVSREKKESFPLTVTSAQKNPTAFYLCASSFAAATNEKLFFGSGTQLSVL.

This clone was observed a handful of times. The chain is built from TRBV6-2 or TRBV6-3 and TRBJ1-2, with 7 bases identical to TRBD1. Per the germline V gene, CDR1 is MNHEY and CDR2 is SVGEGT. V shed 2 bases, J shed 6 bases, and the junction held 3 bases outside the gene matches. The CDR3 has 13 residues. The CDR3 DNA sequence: TGTGCCAGCAGTTACAACAGGGGAGATGGCTACACCTTC. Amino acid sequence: CASSYNRGDGYTF.

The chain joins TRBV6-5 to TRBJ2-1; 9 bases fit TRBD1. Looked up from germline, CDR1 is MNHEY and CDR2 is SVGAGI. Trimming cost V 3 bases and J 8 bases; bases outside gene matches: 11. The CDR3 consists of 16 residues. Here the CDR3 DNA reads TGTGCCAGCAGTTATTTCGGACAGGGGATCGAGCATGAGCAGTTCTTC. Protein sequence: CASSYFGQGIEHEQFF.

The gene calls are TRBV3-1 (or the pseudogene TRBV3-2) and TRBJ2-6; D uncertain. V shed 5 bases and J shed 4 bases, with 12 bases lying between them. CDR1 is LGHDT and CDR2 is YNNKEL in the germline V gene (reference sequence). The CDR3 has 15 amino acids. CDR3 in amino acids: CASSKAWAGANVLTF. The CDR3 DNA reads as TGTGCCAGCAGCAAAGCGTGGGCCGGGGCCAACGTCCTGACTTTC.